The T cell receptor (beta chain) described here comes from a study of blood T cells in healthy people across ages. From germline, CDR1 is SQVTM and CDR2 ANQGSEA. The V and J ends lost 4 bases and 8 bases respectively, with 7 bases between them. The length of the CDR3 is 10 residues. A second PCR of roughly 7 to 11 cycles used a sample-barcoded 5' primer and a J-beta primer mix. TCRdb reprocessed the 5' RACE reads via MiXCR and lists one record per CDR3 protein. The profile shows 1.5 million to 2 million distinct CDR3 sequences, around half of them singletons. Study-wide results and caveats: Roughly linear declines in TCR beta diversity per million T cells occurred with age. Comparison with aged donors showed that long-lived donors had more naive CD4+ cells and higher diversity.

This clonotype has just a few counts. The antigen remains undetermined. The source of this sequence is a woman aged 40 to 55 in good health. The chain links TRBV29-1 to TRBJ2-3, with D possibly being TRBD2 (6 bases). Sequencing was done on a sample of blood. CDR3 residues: CSVARGTQYF. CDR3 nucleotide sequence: TGCAGCGTTGCGCGGGGTACGCAGTATTTT.